These T cell receptor beta chains were read from a single sample in a study of T cell changes during pregnancy in multiple sclerosis. TCRdb's table, derived via immunoSEQ multiplex PCR, lists solely in-frame clones and lacks some. The repertoire holds 30,000 or so clones, roughly 88% seen once, with 0.6% to 0.8% in the top ten. The sample was CD4+ T cells from peripheral blood mononuclear cells, taken in the first trimester of pregnancy. Source of these receptors: a female donor in good health, enrolled as a control in a pregnancy study. CDR3s include the opening cysteine and the closing phenylalanine or tryptophan. A D gene is named only where the DNA matches it firmly. Only part of the rows carry a size: once, few, many, or a class if the clone is expanded.

j_call	d_call	v_call	clone_size	cdr3_nt	cdr3_aa
TRBJ2-6	NA	TRBV9	NA	TGTGCCAGCAGCGTAGCAGGGGCCAACGTCCTGACTTTC	CASSVAGANVLTF
TRBJ2-3	TRBD2	TRBV7-6	NA	TGTGCCAGCAGCCGCGGGTTCGGGGGGGGCGGAGATACGCAGTATTTT	CASSRGFGGGGDTQYF
TRBJ1-5	NA	TRBV7-2	NA	TGTGCCAGCAGCTCCCCTCCCAATCAGCCCCAGCATTTT	CASSSPPNQPQHF
TRBJ2-3	NA	TRBV7-3	NA	TGTGCCAGCAGCGTCCTCAGCACAGATACGCAGTATTTT	CASSVLSTDTQYF
TRBJ1-1	TRBD1	TRBV2	NA	TGTGCCACTACCGGGACAGTAAACACTGAAGCTTTCTTT	CATTGTVNTEAFF
TRBJ2-7	TRBD2	TRBV19	NA	TGTGCCAGTAGAGGACTAGCGGGGGGTGGCGGGTTCTACGAGCAGTACTTC	CASRGLAGGGGFYEQYF
TRBJ1-1	NA	TRBV10-2	few	TGCGCCAGCGGACAGAACACTGAAGCTTTCTTT	CASGQNTEAFF
TRBJ2-5	NA	TRBV5-1	NA	TGCGCCAGCAGCTTCAGTCCCTCGAAGGAGACCCAGTACTTC	CASSFSPSKETQYF
TRBJ2-3	TRBD1	TRBV7-7	few	TGTGCTAGCAGCCTCGGGACAGGGCTAGATACGCAGTATTTT	CASSLGTGLDTQYF
TRBJ1-1	NA	TRBV10-3	NA	TGTGCCATCAAAACTACAGGCCTACCTAGTGCTTTCTTT	CAIKTTGLPSAFF
TRBJ2-7	NA	TRBV7-9	NA	TGTGCCAGCAGCATGGCCCTCTACGAGCAGTACTTC	CASSMALYEQYF
TRBJ2-2	TRBD1	TRBV19	medium-sized	TGTGCCAGTAGTATAGGAGGGACAGTGAACACCGGGGAGCTGTTTTTT	CASSIGGTVNTGELFF
TRBJ1-3	TRBD1	TRBV7-9	NA	TGTGCCAGCAGCTTCCCGGGACAGGGAGGAAACACCATATATTTT	CASSFPGQGGNTIYF